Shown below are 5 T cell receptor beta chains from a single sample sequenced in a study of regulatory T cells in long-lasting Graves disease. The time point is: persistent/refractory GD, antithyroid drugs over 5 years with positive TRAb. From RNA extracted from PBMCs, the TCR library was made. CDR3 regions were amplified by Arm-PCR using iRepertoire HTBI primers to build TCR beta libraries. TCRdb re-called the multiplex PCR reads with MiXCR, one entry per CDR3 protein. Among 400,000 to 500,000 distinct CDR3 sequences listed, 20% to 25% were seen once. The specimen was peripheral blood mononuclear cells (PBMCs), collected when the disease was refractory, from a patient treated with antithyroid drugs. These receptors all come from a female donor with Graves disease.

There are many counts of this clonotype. Here the CDR3 DNA reads TGTGCCAGCAGTGGGACTCTTACCCTCGAGCAGTACTTC. Amino acid sequence: CASSGTLTLEQYF. V gene TRBV12-3 or TRBV12-4 combines with J gene TRBJ2-7; D might be TRBD2 (6 bases). This CDR3 is 13 amino acids long. Trimming took off 5 bases at V and 6 bases at J, with 14 bases between the two ends.

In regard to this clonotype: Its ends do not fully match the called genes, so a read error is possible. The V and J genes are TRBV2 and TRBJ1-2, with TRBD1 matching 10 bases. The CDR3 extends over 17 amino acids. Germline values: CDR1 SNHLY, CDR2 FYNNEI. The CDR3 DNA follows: TGTGCCAGCAGCGATGACAGGGGGCCAGGGACGCGCTATGGCTACATCTTC. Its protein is CASSDDRGPGTRYGYIF.

In nucleotides, the CDR3 is TGTGCCAGCAGCTTAGGTGGGAGGGCAGTCAATGAGCAGTTCTTC. Its translation: CASSLGGRAVNEQFF. The chain recombines TRBV6-1 with TRBJ2-1, with 7 bases aligning to TRBD2. Germline loops: CDR1 MNHNS, CDR2 SASEGT. Trimming at V came to 6 bases and at J to 6 bases, leaving 11 bases not matched to a gene. The CDR3 contains 15 residues.

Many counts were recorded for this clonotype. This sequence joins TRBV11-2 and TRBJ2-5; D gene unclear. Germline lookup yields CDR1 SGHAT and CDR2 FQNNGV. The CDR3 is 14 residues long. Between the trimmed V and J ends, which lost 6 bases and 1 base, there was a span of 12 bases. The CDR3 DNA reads TGTGCCAGCAGTCCTACAGTCCCCCAAGAGACCCAGTACTTC. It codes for CASSPTVPQETQYF.

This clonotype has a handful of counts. The CDR3 nucleotides are TGTGCCAGCAGTGGGGGAGACAGGGGGCAGGTTATGAACACTGAAGCTTTCTTT. Translating it yields CASSGGDRGQVMNTEAFF. This chain links TRBV25-1 with TRBJ1-1; TRBD1 agrees at 10 bases. The CDR3 has 18 amino acids. Germline V gene data show CDR1 as MGHDK and CDR2 as SYGVNS. V lost 4 bases and J lost 0; bases outside the gene matches: 11.